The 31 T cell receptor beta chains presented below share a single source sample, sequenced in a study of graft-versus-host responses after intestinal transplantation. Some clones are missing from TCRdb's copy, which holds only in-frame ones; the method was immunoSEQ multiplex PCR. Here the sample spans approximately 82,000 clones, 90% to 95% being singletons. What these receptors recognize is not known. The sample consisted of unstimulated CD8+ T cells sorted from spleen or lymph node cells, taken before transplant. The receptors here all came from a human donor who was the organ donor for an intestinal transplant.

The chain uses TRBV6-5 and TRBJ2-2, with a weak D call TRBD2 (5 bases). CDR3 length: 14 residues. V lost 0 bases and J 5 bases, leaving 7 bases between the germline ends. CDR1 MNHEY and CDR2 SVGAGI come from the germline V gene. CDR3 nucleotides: TGTGCCAGCAGTTACTCGTGGGAGACCGGGGAGCTGTTTTTT. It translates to CASSYSWETGELFF.

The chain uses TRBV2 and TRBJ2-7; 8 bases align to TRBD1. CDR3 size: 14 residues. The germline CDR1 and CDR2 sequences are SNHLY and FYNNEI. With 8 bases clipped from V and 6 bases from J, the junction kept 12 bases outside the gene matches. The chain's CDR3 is CASYGTGIIGEQYF. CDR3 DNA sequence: TGTGCCAGCTACGGGACAGGAATCATTGGCGAGCAGTACTTC.

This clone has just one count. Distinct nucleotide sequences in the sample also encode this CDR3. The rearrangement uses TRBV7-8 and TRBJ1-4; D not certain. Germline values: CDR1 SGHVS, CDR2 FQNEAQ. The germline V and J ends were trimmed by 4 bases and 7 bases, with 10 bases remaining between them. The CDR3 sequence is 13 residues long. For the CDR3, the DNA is TGTGCCAGCAGCTCCGAGGAGGGTGAAAAACTGTTTTTT. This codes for CASSSEEGEKLFF. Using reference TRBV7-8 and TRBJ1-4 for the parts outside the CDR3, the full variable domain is GAGVSQSPRYKVAKRGQDVALRCDPISGHVSLFWYQQALGQGPEFLTYFQNEAQLDKSGLPSDRFFAERPEGSVSTLKIQRTQQEDSAVYLCASSSEEGEKLFFGSGTQLSVL.

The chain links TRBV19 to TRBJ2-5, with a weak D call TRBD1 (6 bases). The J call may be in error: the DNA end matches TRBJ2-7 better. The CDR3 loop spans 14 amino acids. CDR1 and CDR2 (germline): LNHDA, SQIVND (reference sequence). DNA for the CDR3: TGTGCCAGTAGTATATTTCGAGGACAGTACGAGCAGTACTTC. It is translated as CASSIFRGQYEQYF.

The CDR3 DNA is TGTGCCAGCAAGGACACACAAGAGACCCAGTACTTC. Translation: CASKDTQETQYF. The chain employs TRBV5-4 and TRBJ2-5; perhaps TRBD1 as D (5 bases). V lost 6 bases and J 2 bases, leaving 8 bases between the germline ends. This CDR3 has 12 residues. Germline lookup yields CDR1 SGHNT and CDR2 YYREEE (reference sequence).

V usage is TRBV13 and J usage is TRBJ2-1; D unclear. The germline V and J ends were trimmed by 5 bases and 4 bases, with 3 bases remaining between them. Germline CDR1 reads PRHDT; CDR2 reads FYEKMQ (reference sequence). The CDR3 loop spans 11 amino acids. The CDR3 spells CASSLYNEQFF. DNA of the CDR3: TGTGCCAGCAGCCTTTACAATGAGCAGTTCTTC. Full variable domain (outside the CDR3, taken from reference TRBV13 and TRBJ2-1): AAGVIQSPRHLIKEKRETATLKCYPIPRHDTVYWYQQGPGQDPQFLISFYEKMQSDKGSIPDRFSAQQFSDYHSELNMSSLELGDSALYFCASSLYNEQFFGPGTRLTVL.

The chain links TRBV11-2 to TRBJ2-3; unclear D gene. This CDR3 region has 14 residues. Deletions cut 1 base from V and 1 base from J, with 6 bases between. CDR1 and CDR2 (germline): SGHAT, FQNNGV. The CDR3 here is CASSLGLRTDTQYF. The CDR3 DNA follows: TGTGCCAGCAGCTTAGGGCTCCGCACAGATACGCAGTATTTT. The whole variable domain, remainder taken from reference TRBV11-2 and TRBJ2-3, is EAGVAQSPRYKIIEKRQSVAFWCNPISGHATLYWYQQILGQGPKLLIQFQNNGVVDDSQLPKDRFSAERLKGVDSTLKIQPAKLEDSAVYLCASSLGLRTDTQYFGPGTRLTVL.

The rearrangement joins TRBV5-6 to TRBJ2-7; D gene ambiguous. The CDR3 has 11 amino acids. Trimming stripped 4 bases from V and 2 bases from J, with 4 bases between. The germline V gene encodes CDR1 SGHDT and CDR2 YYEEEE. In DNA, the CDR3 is TGTGCCAGCAGCGCGACCTACGAGCAGTACTTC. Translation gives CASSATYEQYF.

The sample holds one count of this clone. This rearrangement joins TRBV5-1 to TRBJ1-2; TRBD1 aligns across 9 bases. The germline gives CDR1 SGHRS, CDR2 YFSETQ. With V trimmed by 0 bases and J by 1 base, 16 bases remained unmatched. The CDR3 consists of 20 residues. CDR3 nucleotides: TGCGCCAGCAGCTTGGAGGCTTATTCCTACAGGGGGCACGGTAACTATGGCTACACCTTC. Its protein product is CASSLEAYSYRGHGNYGYTF.

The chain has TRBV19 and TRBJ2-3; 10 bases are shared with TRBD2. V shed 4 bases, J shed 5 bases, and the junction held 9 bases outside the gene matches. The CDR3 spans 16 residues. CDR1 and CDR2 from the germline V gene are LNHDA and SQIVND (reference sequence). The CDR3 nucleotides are TGTGCCAGTAGTACTCCACAAGCGGGAGGGGAAGATACGCAGTATTTT. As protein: CASSTPQAGGEDTQYF.

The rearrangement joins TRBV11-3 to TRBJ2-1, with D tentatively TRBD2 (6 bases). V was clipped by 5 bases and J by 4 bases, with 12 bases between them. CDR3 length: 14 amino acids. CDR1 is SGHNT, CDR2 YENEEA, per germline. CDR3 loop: CASSPYSGYNEQFF. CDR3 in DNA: TGTGCCAGCAGCCCTTATAGCGGATACAATGAGCAGTTCTTC.

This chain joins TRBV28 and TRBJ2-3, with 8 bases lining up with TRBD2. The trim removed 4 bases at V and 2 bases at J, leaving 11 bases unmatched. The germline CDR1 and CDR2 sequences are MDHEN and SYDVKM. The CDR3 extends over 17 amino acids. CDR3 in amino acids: CASSSPEVAGPTDTQYF. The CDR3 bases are TGTGCCAGCAGTTCCCCCGAGGTAGCGGGGCCCACAGATACGCAGTATTTT.

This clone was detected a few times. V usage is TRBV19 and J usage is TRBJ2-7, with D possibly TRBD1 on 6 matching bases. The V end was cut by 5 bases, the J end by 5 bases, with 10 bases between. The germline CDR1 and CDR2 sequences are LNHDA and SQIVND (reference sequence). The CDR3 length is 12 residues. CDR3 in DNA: TGTGCCAGTAGTGAAGGGGGACACGAGCAGTACTTC. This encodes CASSEGGHEQYF. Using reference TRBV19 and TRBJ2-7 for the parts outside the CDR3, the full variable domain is DGGITQSPKYLFRKEGQNVTLSCEQNLNHDAMYWYRQDPGQGLRLIYYSQIVNDFQKGDIAEGYSVSREKKESFPLTVTSAQKNPTAFYLCASSEGGHEQYFGPGTRLTVT.

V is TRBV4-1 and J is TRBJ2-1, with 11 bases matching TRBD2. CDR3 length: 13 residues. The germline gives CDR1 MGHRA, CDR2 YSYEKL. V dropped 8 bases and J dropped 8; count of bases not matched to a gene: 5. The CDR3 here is CASRPSGRYEQFF. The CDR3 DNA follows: TGCGCCAGCCGCCCTAGCGGGAGGTATGAGCAGTTCTTC.

For the CDR3, the DNA is TGTGCCAGCAGTGAAGCGACAGGGGGGTCCTACGAGCAGTACTTC. It specifies CASSEATGGSYEQYF. The chain uses TRBV6-1 and TRBJ2-7; 9 bases align to TRBD1. CDR3 length equals 15 residues. The germline V gene has CDR1 MNHNS and CDR2 SASEGT. The ends lost 0 bases at V and 1 base at J; junction bases unmatched: 1.

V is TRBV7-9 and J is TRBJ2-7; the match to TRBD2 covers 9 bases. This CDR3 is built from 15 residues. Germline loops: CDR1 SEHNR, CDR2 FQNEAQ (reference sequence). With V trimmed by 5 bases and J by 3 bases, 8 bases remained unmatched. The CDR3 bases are TGTGCCAGCAGCAAATGGAGCGGGAGGTTCTACGAGCAGTACTTC. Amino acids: CASSKWSGRFYEQYF.

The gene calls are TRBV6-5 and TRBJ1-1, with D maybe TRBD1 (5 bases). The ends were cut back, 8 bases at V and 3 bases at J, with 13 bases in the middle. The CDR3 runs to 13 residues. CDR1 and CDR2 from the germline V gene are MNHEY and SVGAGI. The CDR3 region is CASYGGLHTEAFF. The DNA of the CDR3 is TGTGCCAGCTATGGGGGACTGCACACTGAAGCTTTCTTT.

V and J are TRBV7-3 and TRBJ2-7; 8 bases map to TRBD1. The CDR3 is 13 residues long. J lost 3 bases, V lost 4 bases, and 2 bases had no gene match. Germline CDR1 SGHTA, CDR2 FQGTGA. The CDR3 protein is CASSSDRGYEQYF. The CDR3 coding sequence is TGTGCCAGCAGCTCCGACAGGGGCTACGAGCAGTACTTC.

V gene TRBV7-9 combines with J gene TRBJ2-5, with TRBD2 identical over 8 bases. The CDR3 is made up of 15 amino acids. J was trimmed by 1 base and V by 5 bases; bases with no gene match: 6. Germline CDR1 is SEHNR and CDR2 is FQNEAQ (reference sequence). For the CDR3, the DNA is TGTGCCAGCAGCCCCGGGGGGGCCCCCCAAGAGACCCAGTACTTC. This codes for CASSPGGAPQETQYF.

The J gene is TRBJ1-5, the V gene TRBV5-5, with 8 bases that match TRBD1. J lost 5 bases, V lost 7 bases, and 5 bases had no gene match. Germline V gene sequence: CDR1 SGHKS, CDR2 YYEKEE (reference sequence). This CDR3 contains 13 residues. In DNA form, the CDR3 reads TGTGCCAGCGCGACAGGGGACCATCAGCCCCAGCATTTT. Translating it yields CASATGDHQPQHF.

CDR3 protein: CASRDTGVEQYF. DNA of the CDR3: TGTGCCAGCAGAGACACAGGGGTCGAGCAGTACTTC. The V and J genes are TRBV28 and TRBJ2-7, with TRBD1 matching over 7 bases. CDR1 and CDR2 (germline): MDHEN, SYDVKM. J lost 6 bases, V lost 6 bases, and 5 bases had no gene match. The CDR3 length is 12 residues.

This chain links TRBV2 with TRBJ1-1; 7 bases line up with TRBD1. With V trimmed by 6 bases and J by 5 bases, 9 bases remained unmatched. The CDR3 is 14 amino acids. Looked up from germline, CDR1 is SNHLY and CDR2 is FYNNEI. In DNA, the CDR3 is TGTGCCAGCAGAGGACAGGCCAGGGGTACTGAAGCTTTCTTT. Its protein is CASRGQARGTEAFF.

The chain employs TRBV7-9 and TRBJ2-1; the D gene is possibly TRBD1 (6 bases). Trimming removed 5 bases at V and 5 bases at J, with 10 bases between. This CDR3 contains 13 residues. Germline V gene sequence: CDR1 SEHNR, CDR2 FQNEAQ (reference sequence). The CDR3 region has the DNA TGTGCCAGCAGCGAGCCAGGGGACAATGAGCAGTTCTTC. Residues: CASSEPGDNEQFF.

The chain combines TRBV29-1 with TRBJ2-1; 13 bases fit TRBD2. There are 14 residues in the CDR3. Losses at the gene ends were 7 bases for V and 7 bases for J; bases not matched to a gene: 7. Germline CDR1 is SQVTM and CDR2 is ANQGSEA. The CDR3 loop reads CSALAGGPWNEQFF. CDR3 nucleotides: TGCAGCGCACTAGCGGGAGGGCCGTGGAATGAGCAGTTCTTC.

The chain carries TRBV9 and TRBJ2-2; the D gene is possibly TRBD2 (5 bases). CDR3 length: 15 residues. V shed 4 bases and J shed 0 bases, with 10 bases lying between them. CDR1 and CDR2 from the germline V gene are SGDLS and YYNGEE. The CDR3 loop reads CASSPRTANTGELFF. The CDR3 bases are TGTGCCAGCAGCCCCCGGACTGCGAACACCGGGGAGCTGTTTTTT.

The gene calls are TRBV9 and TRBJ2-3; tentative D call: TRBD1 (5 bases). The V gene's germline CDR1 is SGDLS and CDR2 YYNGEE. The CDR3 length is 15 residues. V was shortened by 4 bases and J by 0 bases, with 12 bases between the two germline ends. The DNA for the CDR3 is TGTGCCAGCAGCAGGGGCTTGAAAAGCACAGATACGCAGTATTTT. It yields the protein CASSRGLKSTDTQYF.

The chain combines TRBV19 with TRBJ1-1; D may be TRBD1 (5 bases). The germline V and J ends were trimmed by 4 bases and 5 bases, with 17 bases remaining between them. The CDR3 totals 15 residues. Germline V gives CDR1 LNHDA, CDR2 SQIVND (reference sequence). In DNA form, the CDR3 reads TGTGCCAGTAGTAAGGTTCCCAGGGCGGGAACTGAAGCTTTCTTT. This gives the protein CASSKVPRAGTEAFF.

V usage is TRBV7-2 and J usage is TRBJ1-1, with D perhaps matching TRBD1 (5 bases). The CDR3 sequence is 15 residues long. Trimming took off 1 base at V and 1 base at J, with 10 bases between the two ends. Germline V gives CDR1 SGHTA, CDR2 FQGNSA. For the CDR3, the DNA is TGTGCCAGCAGCTTAGGACAGCCCTCGAACACTGAAGCTTTCTTT. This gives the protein CASSLGQPSNTEAFF.

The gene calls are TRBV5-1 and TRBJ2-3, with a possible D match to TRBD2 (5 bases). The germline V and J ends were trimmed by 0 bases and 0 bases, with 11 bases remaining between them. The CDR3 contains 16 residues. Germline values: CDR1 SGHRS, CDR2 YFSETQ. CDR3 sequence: CASSLAEVRSTDTQYF. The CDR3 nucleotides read TGCGCCAGCAGCTTGGCGGAGGTCAGAAGCACAGATACGCAGTATTTT. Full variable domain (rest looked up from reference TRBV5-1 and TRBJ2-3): KAGVTQTPRYLIKTRGQQVTLSCSPISGHRSVSWYQQTPGQGLQFLFEYFSETQRNKGNFPGRFSGRQFSNSRSEMNVSTLELGDSALYLCASSLAEVRSTDTQYFGPGTRLTVL.

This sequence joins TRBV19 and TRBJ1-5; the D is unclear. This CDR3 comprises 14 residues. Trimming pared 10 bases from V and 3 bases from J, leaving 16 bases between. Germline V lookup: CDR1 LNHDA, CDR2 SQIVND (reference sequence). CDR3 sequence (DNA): TGTGCCACCGCCGCGGGAAGAATCAATCAGCCCCAGCATTTT. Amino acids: CATAAGRINQPQHF.

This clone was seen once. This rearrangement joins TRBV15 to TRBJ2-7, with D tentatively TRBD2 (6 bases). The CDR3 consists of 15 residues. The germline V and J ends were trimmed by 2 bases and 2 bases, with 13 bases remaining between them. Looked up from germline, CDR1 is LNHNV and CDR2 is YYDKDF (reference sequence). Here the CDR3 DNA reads TGTGCCACCAGCAGAACCGGGACTCGCACCTACGAGCAGTACTTC. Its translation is CATSRTGTRTYEQYF.